This T cell receptor (beta chain) was found in a study of T cell changes during pregnancy in multiple sclerosis. Germline CDR1 PRHDT, CDR2 FYEKMQ (reference sequence). The junction had 4 bases not matched to a gene; V was cut back by 4 bases and J by 3 bases. CDR3 length: 14 residues. Libraries were prepared by immunoSEQ multiplex PCR; TCRdb keeps only in-frame clonotypes and omits some of them. The sample includes around 86,000 clones, roughly 93% seen only once; the top ten take 1%. The chain recombines TRBV13 with TRBJ2-5; TRBD1 matches 8 bases. Specimen: peripheral blood, collected in the first trimester of pregnancy. This TCR was recovered from a female donor with multiple sclerosis, enrolled in a pregnancy study. CDR3: CASSSDRGEETQYF. Written as DNA, the CDR3 is TGTGCCAGCAGCTCTGACAGGGGAGAAGAGACCCAGTACTTC.